This T cell receptor beta chain came from a study of graft-versus-host responses after intestinal transplantation. Study context: Every transplant recipient was induced with anti-thymocyte globulin, then maintained on tacrolimus and steroids for about 3 years.

Repertoires were generated with immunoSEQ multiplex PCR, while TCRdb's copy carries only in-frame clones and drops some. Of 90,000 or so clones listed, roughly four fifths were seen once; the top ten hold about 0.8%. Whole-study findings and limits: GvH clones turned up in recipient marrow; some had shown up first in ileum or blood.

To note about this clone: The antigen remains undetermined.

This CDR3 is 13 amino acids long. V gave up 9 bases and J gave up 2 bases, with 14 bases separating them. Germline V gene data show CDR1 as MNHEY and CDR2 as SVGAGI. The sample was unstimulated CD4+ T cells sorted from spleen or lymph node cells, taken before intestinal transplant. The clonotype was recovered from a human donor who received an intestinal transplant. The rearrangement links TRBV6-5 to TRBJ2-7; D might be TRBD1 (5 bases). CDR3: CARDPTATYEQYF. For the CDR3, the DNA is TGTGCCAGGGACCCGACAGCCACCTACGAGCAGTACTTC.